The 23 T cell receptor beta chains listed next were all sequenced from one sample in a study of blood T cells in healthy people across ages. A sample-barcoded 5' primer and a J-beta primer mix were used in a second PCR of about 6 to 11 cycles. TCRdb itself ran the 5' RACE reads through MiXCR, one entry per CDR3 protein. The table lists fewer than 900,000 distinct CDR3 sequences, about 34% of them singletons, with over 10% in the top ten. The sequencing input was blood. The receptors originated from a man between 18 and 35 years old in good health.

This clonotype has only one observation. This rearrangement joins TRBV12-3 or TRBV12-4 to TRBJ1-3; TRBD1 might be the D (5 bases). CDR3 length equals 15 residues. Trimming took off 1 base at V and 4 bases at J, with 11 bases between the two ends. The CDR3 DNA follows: TGTGCCAGCAGTTTAGAGATTACAGGAGGAAACACCATATATTTT. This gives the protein CASSLEITGGNTIYF.

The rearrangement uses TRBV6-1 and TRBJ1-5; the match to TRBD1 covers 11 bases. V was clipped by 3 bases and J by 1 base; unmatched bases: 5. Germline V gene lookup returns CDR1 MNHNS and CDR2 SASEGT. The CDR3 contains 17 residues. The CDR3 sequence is CASSEDRGQESNQPQHF. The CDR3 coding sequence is TGTGCCAGCAGTGAGGACAGGGGGCAGGAGAGCAATCAGCCCCAGCATTTT.

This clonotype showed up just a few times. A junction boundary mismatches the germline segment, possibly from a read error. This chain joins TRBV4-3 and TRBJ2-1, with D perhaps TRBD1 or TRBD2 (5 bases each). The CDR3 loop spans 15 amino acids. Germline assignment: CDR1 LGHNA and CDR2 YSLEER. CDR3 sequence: CAGSHEGSSYNEQFF. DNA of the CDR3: TGCGCCGGCAGCCATGAGGGGAGCTCCTACAATGAGCAGTTCTTC.

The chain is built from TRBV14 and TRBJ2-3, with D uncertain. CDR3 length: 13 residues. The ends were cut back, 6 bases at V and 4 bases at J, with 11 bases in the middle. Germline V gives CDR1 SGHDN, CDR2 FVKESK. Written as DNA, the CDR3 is TGTGCCAGCAGTTCTATTCTTTCAGATACGCAGTATTTT. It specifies CASSSILSDTQYF.

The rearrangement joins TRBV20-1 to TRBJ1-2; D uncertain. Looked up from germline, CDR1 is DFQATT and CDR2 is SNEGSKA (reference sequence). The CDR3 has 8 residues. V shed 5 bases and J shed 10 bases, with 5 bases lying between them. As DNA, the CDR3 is TGCAGTGCTGGACCCTACACCTTC. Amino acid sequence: CSAGPYTF.

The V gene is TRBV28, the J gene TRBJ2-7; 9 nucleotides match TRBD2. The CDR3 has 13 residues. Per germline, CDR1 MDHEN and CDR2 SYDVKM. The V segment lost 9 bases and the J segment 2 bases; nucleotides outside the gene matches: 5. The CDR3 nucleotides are TGTGCCAGTACGACTAGCGGAACCTACGAGCAGTACTTC. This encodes CASTTSGTYEQYF.

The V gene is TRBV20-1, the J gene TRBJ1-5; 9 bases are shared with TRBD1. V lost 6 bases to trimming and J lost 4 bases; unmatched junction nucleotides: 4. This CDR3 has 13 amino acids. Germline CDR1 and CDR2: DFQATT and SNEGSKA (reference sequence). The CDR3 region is CSAQGAINQPQHF. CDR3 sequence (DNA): TGCAGTGCACAGGGGGCTATAAATCAGCCCCAGCATTTT.

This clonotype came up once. CDR3 coding DNA: TGCGCCAGCAGCTTGGGACAGGTCCGACAGAGCTCCTACAATGAGCAGTACTTC. Encoded protein: CASSLGQVRQSSYNEQYF. V gene TRBV5-1 combines with J gene TRBJ2-7; maybe TRBD1 (6 bases). The CDR3 has 18 residues. Per the germline V gene, CDR1 is SGHRS and CDR2 is YFSETQ. The V end lost 0 bases, the J end lost 7 bases, and 26 bases lay between the germline ends.

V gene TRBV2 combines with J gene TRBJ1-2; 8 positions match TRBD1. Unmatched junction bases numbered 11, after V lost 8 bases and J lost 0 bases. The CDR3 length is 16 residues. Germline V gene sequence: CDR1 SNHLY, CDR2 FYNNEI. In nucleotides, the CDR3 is TGTGCCAGCCGAGACAGGGGAATTGGATCTAACTATGGCTACACCTTC. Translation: CASRDRGIGSNYGYTF.

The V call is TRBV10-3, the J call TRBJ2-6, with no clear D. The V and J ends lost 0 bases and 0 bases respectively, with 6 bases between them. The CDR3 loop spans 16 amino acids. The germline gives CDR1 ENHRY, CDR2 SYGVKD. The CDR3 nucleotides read TGTGCCATCAGTGAGTCAATGGACTCTGGGGCCAACGTCCTGACTTTC. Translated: CAISESMDSGANVLTF.

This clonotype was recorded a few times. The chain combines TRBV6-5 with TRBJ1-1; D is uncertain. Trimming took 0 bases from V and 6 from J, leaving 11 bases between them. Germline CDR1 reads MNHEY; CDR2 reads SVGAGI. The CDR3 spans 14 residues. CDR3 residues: CASSYSTGRAEAFF. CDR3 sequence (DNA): TGTGCCAGCAGTTACTCCACGGGGAGGGCTGAAGCTTTCTTT.

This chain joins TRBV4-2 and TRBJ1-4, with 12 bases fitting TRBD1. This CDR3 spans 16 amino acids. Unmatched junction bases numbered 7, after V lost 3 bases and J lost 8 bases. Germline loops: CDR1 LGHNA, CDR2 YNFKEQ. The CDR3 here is CASSQSWDRGREKLFF. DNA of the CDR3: TGTGCCAGCAGCCAGTCCTGGGACAGGGGGCGGGAAAAACTGTTTTTT.

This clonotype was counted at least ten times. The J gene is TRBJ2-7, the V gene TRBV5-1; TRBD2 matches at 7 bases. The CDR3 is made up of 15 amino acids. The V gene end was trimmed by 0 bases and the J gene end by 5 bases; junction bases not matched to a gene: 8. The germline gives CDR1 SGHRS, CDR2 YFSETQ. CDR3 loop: CASSLGGGDFDEQYF. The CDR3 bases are TGCGCCAGCAGCTTGGGGGGAGGGGACTTCGACGAGCAGTACTTC.

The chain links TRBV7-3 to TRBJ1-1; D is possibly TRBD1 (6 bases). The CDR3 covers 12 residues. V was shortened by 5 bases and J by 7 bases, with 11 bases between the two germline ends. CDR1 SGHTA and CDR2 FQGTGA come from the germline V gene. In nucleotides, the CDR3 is TGTGCCAGCAGCCCCGGGGGCAATGAAGCTTTCTTT. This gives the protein CASSPGGNEAFF.

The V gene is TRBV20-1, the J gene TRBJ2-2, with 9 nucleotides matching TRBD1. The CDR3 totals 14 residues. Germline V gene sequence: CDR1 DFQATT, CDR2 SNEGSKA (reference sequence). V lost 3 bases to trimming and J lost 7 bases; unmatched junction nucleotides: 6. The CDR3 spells CSARGDRDNGELFF. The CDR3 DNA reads TGCAGTGCTAGGGGGGACAGGGATAACGGGGAGCTGTTTTTT.

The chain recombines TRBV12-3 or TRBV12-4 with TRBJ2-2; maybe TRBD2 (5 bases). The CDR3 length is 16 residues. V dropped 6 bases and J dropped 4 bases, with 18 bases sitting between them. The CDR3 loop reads CASSSQVPRGTGELFF. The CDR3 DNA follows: TGTGCCAGCAGCTCCCAGGTCCCCCGGGGCACCGGGGAGCTGTTTTTT.

The DNA for the CDR3 is TGTGCCAGCAGCTTAGCGGGGGGGCTTAAAGATACGCAGTATTTT. Translation: CASSLAGGLKDTQYF. This sequence joins TRBV7-2 and TRBJ2-3, with D maybe TRBD2 (7 bases). V lost 0 bases, J lost 5 bases, and 12 bases lay in between. CDR1 is SGHTA and CDR2 is FQGNSA in the germline V gene. The CDR3 is 15 amino acids.

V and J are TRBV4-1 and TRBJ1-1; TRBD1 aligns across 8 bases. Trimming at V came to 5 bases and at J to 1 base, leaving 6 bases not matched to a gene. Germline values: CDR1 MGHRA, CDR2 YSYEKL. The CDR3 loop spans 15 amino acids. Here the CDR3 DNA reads TGCGCCAGCAGCTTTCGCGGACAGGGGAACACTGAAGCTTTCTTT. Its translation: CASSFRGQGNTEAFF.

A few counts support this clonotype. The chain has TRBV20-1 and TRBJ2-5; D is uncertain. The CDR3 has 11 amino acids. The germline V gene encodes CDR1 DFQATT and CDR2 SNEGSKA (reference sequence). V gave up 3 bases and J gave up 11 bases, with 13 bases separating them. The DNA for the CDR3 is TGCAGTGCTAGTAACACGGGTGAGCAGTACTTC. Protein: CSASNTGEQYF.

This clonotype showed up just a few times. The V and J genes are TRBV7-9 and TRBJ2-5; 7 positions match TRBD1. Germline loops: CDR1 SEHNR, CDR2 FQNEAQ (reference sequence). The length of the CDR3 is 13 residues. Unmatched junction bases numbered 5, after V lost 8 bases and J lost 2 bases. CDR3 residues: CASRRGRQETQYF. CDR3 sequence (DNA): TGTGCCAGCCGTAGGGGGCGTCAAGAGACCCAGTACTTC. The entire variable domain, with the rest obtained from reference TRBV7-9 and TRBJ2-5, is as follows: DTGVSQNPRHKITKRGQNVTFRCDPISEHNRLYWYRQTLGQGPEFLTYFQNEAQLEKSRLLSDRFSAERPKGSFSTLEIQRTEQGDSAMYLCASRRGRQETQYFGPGTRLLVL.

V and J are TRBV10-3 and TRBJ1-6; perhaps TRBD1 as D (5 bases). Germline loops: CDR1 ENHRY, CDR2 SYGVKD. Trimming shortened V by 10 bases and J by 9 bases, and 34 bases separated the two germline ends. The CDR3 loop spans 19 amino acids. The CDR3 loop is CATQPTGTSVSNWGSPLHF. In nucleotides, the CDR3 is TGTGCCACCCAACCTACCGGGACGTCGGTCTCGAACTGGGGTTCACCCCTCCACTTT.

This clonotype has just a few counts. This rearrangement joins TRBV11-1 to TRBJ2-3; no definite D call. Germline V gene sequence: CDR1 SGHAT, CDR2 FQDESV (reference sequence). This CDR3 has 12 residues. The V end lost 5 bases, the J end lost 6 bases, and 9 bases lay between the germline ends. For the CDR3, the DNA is TGTGCCAGCAGCACAAACGAGGATACGCAGTATTTT. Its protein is CASSTNEDTQYF.

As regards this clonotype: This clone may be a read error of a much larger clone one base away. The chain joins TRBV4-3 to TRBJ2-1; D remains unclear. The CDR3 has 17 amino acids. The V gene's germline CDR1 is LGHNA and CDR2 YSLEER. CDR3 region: CASSQFPTETTYSEQFF. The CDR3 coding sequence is TGCGCCAGCAGCCAGTTCCCCACAGAGACAACCTACAGTGAGCAGTTCTTC.